Each of the 30 T cell receptor beta chains below was sequenced from the same sample in a study of CD8+ T cells in alopecia areata. As the sequencing template, cDNA was produced by extracting RNA and reverse transcribing it. TCRdb's table, derived via immunoSEQ multiplex PCR, lists solely in-frame clones and lacks some. The top ten hold under 15% of the sample, which has about 180,000 clones, 50% to 60% seen once. The sequencing used CD4+ T cells sorted from blood, collected at week 0. These receptors came from a human donor with alopecia areata.

The CDR3 nucleotides are TGTGCCAGCAGTTACGGCTCGATAAACACTGAAGCTTTCTTT. Encoded protein: CASSYGSINTEAFF. This chain links TRBV6-5 with TRBJ1-1; no clear D. There are 14 residues in the CDR3. Germline assignment: CDR1 MNHEY and CDR2 SVGAGI. V was pared by 2 bases and J by 2 bases, with 9 bases between.

The chain employs TRBV5-1 and TRBJ1-4; no reliable D call. The CDR3 loop spans 16 amino acids. Germline V gene data show CDR1 as SGHRS and CDR2 as YFSETQ. Between the trimmed V and J ends, which lost 4 bases and 5 bases, there was a span of 18 bases. The CDR3: CASSQTGAGSNEKLFF. The CDR3, as DNA: TGCGCCAGCAGCCAGACTGGAGCGGGGTCGAATGAAAAACTGTTTTTT.

This rearrangement joins TRBV2 to TRBJ2-3; 10 bases match TRBD2. Unmatched junction bases numbered 2, after V lost 6 bases and J lost 2 bases. Germline-derived CDR1 and CDR2 are SNHLY and FYNNEI. This CDR3 region has 14 residues. This CDR3 is CASRTSGNTDTQYF. For the CDR3, the DNA is TGTGCCAGCAGAACTAGCGGGAACACAGATACGCAGTATTTT.

This clone appeared a single time. V and J are TRBV7-2 and TRBJ2-7; D might be TRBD1 (5 bases). The CDR3 totals 14 residues. The ends were cut back, 2 bases at V and 2 bases at J, with 10 bases in the middle. Germline CDR1 is SGHTA and CDR2 is FQGNSA. The CDR3 spells CASSLLDTTYEQYF. CDR3 DNA sequence: TGTGCCAGCAGCTTATTGGACACCACCTACGAGCAGTACTTC.

The chain uses TRBV4-1 and TRBJ2-1, with 11 bases fitting TRBD1. V lost 0 bases and J lost 5; bases outside the gene matches: 6. CDR3 length: 17 amino acids. Germline CDR1 MGHRA, CDR2 YSYEKL. The CDR3 DNA reads TGCGCCAGCAGCCAAGAACCCGGACAGGGGGCGAACAATGAGCAGTTCTTC. It encodes CASSQEPGQGANNEQFF.

The rearrangement links TRBV7-2 to TRBJ2-1; no reliable D call. V lost 0 bases and J lost 2, with 2 bases in between. CDR3 length equals 13 residues. Germline V gene data show CDR1 as SGHTA and CDR2 as FQGNSA. CDR3 sequence: CASSLAAYNEQFF. Here the CDR3 DNA reads TGTGCCAGCAGCTTAGCTGCCTACAATGAGCAGTTCTTC.

The chain uses TRBV9 and TRBJ2-7; D is perhaps TRBD1 or TRBD2 (6 bases each). The length of the CDR3 is 14 residues. The V end lost 2 bases, the J end lost 2 bases, and 11 bases lay between the germline ends. Germline V gives CDR1 SGDLS, CDR2 YYNGEE. In DNA form, the CDR3 reads TGTGCCAGCAGCGTCGGCGGGGACACCTACGAGCAGTACTTC. Translated, it gives CASSVGGDTYEQYF. Complete variable domain (other parts from reference TRBV9 and TRBJ2-7): DSGVTQTPKHLITATGQRVTLRCSPRSGDLSVYWYQQSLDQGLQFLIQYYNGEERAKGNILERFSAQQFPDLHSELNLSSLELGDSALYFCASSVGGDTYEQYFGPGTRLTVT.

This sequence joins TRBV27 and TRBJ1-5, with TRBD1 matching 10 bases. V shed 5 bases and J 6 bases; nucleotides not matched to a gene: 7. The CDR3 is made up of 15 amino acids. Germline CDR1 is MNHEY and CDR2 is SMNVEV (reference sequence). The DNA of the CDR3 is TGTGCCAGCAGTCTGTACCGGGACAGGGGTCAGCCCCAGCATTTT. Translating it yields CASSLYRDRGQPQHF.

The chain recombines TRBV18 with TRBJ2-5; the match to TRBD1 covers 8 bases. V lost 3 bases to trimming and J lost 4 bases; unmatched junction nucleotides: 4. CDR1 is KGHSH and CDR2 is LQKENI in the germline V gene. The CDR3 totals 14 residues. The CDR3 sequence: CASSPGQGRETQYF. Written as DNA, the CDR3 is TGTGCCAGCTCACCTGGACAGGGAAGAGAGACCCAGTACTTC.

The chain carries TRBV7-8 and TRBJ1-6; D is perhaps TRBD1 (5 bases). The CDR3 runs 13 residues. The germline V gene encodes CDR1 SGHVS and CDR2 FQNEAQ. Trimming shortened V by 7 bases and J by 6 bases, and 10 bases separated the two germline ends. CDR3 nucleotide sequence: TGTGCCAGCACCGGGACGGGTAATTCACCCCTCCACTTT. This codes for CASTGTGNSPLHF. Together with reference TRBV7-8 and TRBJ1-6, the CDR3 gives the full variable domain: GAGVSQSPRYKVAKRGQDVALRCDPISGHVSLFWYQQALGQGPEFLTYFQNEAQLDKSGLPSDRFFAERPEGSVSTLKIQRTQQEDSAVYLCASTGTGNSPLHFGNGTRLTVT.

The J gene is TRBJ1-1, the V gene TRBV29-1; weak D call: TRBD1 (6 bases). The CDR3 contains 15 residues. The germline V gene encodes CDR1 SQVTM and CDR2 ANQGSEA. Trimming stripped 6 bases from V and 5 bases from J, with 22 bases between. CDR3 sequence (DNA): TGCAGCGTGACACGGGGGCTAACTGAGATTACTGAAGCTTTCTTT. The encoded protein is CSVTRGLTEITEAFF.

The V gene is TRBV30, the J gene TRBJ1-4; a weak D match, TRBD1 (5 bases). Trimming removed 1 base at V and 7 bases at J, with 10 bases between. Per germline, CDR1 GTSNPN and CDR2 SVGIG (reference sequence). This CDR3 has 13 amino acids. The CDR3: CAWSGAGTEKLFF. The CDR3 DNA reads TGTGCCTGGAGTGGTGCAGGGACTGAAAAACTGTTTTTT. Full variable domain (outside the CDR3, taken from reference TRBV30 and TRBJ1-4): SQTIHQWPATLVQPVGSPLSLECTVEGTSNPNLYWYRQAAGRGLQLLFYSVGIGQISSEVPQNLSASRPQDRQFILSSKKLLLSDSGFYLCAWSGAGTEKLFFGSGTQLSVL.

The chain joins TRBV5-1 to TRBJ2-5; either TRBD1 or TRBD2 may fit D (5 bases each). The CDR3 extends over 14 amino acids. Trimming took 5 bases from V and 5 from J, leaving 16 bases between them. Looked up from germline, CDR1 is SGHRS and CDR2 is YFSETQ. The CDR3 DNA is TGCGCCAGCAGTTCCGGGACGGCTCTCGAGACCCAGTACTTC. Amino acids: CASSSGTALETQYF.

This clone was observed a handful of times. The chain recombines TRBV30 with TRBJ2-5, with D perhaps matching TRBD1 or TRBD2 (6 bases each). Germline V gives CDR1 GTSNPN, CDR2 SVGIG (reference sequence). The CDR3 is 13 amino acids. Trimming removed 4 bases from V and 5 bases from J, with 14 bases in between. This CDR3 is CAWKAGGRETQYF. DNA of the CDR3: TGTGCCTGGAAGGCTGGGGGGCGGGAGACCCAGTACTTC. Full variable domain (missing parts from reference TRBV30 and TRBJ2-5): SQTIHQWPATLVQPVGSPLSLECTVEGTSNPNLYWYRQAAGRGLQLLFYSVGIGQISSEVPQNLSASRPQDRQFILSSKKLLLSDSGFYLCAWKAGGRETQYFGPGTRLLVL.

This chain connects TRBV30 to TRBJ1-5; D is undetermined. The germline V gene has CDR1 GTSNPN and CDR2 SVGIG (reference sequence). V lost 1 base and J 3 bases, leaving 16 bases between the germline ends. The CDR3 loop spans 16 amino acids. CDR3 DNA: TGTGCCTGGAGTGGAGATAATGGCAGAAACAATCAGCCCCAGCATTTT. Protein sequence: CAWSGDNGRNNQPQHF.

The rearrangement joins TRBV5-1 to TRBJ1-2; D remains unclear. Between the trimmed V and J ends, which lost 0 bases and 4 bases, there was a span of 10 bases. The CDR3 consists of 14 residues. Germline V lookup: CDR1 SGHRS, CDR2 YFSETQ. CDR3 amino acids: CASSLEGRSYGYTF. In nucleotides, the CDR3 is TGCGCCAGCAGCTTGGAGGGCAGGTCCTATGGCTACACCTTC.

The V gene is TRBV15, the J gene TRBJ1-2; D is possibly TRBD1 (5 bases). There are 18 residues in the CDR3. Trimming took 4 bases from V and 8 from J, leaving 29 bases between them. From germline, CDR1 is LNHNV and CDR2 YYDKDF (reference sequence). CDR3 loop: CATSTDLNPGRQGNGYTF. The DNA of the CDR3 is TGTGCCACCAGCACAGACTTAAATCCGGGACGCCAGGGAAACGGCTACACCTTC. The entire variable domain, with the rest obtained from reference TRBV15 and TRBJ1-2, is as follows: DAMVIQNPRYQVTQFGKPVTLSCSQTLNHNVMYWYQQKSSQAPKLLFHYYDKDFNNEADTPDNFQSRRPNTSFCFLDIRSPGLGDTAMYLCATSTDLNPGRQGNGYTFGSGTRLTVV.

The V gene is TRBV2, the J gene TRBJ1-2, with D unclear. The CDR3 has 12 amino acids. V was cut by 1 base and J by 8 bases, with 8 bases left in between. Germline-derived CDR1 and CDR2 are SNHLY and FYNNEI. CDR3 sequence (DNA): TGTGCCAGCAGTGAAGAAGCACTCGGCTACACCTTC. Translated, it gives CASSEEALGYTF.

The rearrangement joins TRBV7-9 to TRBJ2-5; 12 bases are a match to TRBD2. J lost 0 bases, V lost 5 bases, and 7 bases had no gene match. The CDR3 length is 17 residues. Germline CDR1 and CDR2: SEHNR and FQNEAQ (reference sequence). CDR3 sequence (DNA): TGTGCCAGCAGCCCCGGTCGGACTAGCGGGGACCAAGAGACCCAGTACTTC. Its translation: CASSPGRTSGDQETQYF.

The V and J genes are TRBV15 and TRBJ1-5; D is possibly TRBD1 (5 bases). Trimming stripped 0 bases from V and 7 bases from J, with 13 bases between. Per germline, CDR1 LNHNV and CDR2 YYDKDF (reference sequence). The CDR3 spans 15 residues. DNA for the CDR3: TGTGCCACCAGCAGAGATGGGGACGGGTGGCAGCCCCAGCATTTT. This codes for CATSRDGDGWQPQHF.

The CDR3 spells CAWSGRTRAGEQYF. The CDR3 bases are TGTGCCTGGAGTGGTAGGACCCGGGCGGGCGAGCAGTACTTC. V and J are TRBV30 and TRBJ2-7; D is possibly TRBD2 (5 bases). Germline V lookup: CDR1 GTSNPN, CDR2 SVGIG (reference sequence). The germline V and J ends were trimmed by 1 base and 6 bases, with 16 bases remaining between them. The CDR3 has 14 residues.

The genes are TRBV2 and TRBJ1-5; 7 positions match TRBD1. Germline V gene data show CDR1 as SNHLY and CDR2 as FYNNEI. The ends lost 4 bases at V and 4 bases at J; junction bases unmatched: 4. The CDR3 is 14 amino acids. The CDR3 spells CASSGTGVNQPQHF. The CDR3 bases are TGTGCCAGCAGTGGAACAGGGGTAAATCAGCCCCAGCATTTT.

The gene calls are TRBV2 and TRBJ1-3; 7 bases map to TRBD1. The CDR3 runs to 16 residues. Germline assignment: CDR1 SNHLY and CDR2 FYNNEI. Germline trimming cut 5 bases from V and 3 bases from J; bases unmatched to any gene: 10. The DNA of the CDR3 is TGTGCCAGCAGTCAGGACAGGTCTGATGTTGGAAACACCATATATTTT. It is translated as CASSQDRSDVGNTIYF. The whole variable domain, filled in from reference TRBV2 and TRBJ1-3, reads EPEVTQTPSHQVTQMGQEVILRCVPISNHLYFYWYRQILGQKVEFLVSFYNNEISEKSEIFDDQFSVERPDGSNFTLKIRSTKLEDSAMYFCASSQDRSDVGNTIYFGEGSWLTVV.

Notes on this clone: Other DNA sequences from this sample encode an identical CDR3 as well. The rearrangement joins TRBV5-1 to TRBJ1-2, with TRBD1 as a possible D gene (6 bases). Trimming stripped 3 bases from V and 4 bases from J, with 7 bases between. The germline gives CDR1 SGHRS, CDR2 YFSETQ. The CDR3 extends over 12 amino acids. This CDR3 is CASSSDSYGYTF. The CDR3, as DNA: TGCGCCAGCAGCTCGGACAGCTATGGCTACACCTTC.

The genes are TRBV23-1 and TRBJ2-5, with 9 bases lining up with TRBD1. TRBV23-1 is an ORF, and what it does is uncertain. V lost 10 bases to trimming and J lost 5 bases; unmatched junction nucleotides: 8. The CDR3 length is 13 residues. The CDR3 sequence is CAIRTGELETQYF. The CDR3 DNA sequence: TGCGCCATCCGGACAGGGGAATTGGAGACCCAGTACTTC.

This clone was counted only a few times. The V call is TRBV29-1, the J call TRBJ1-2, with 11 bases matching TRBD1. This CDR3 contains 14 residues. The germline gives CDR1 SQVTM, CDR2 ANQGSEA. V lost 6 bases and J lost 5; bases outside the gene matches: 8. The CDR3 DNA is TGCAGCGTCACCCCGGGACAGGGGGTTTATGGCTACACCTTC. It specifies CSVTPGQGVYGYTF.

The chain combines TRBV12-5 with TRBJ1-1, with D maybe TRBD1 (5 bases). The germline V and J ends were trimmed by 7 bases and 1 base, with 13 bases remaining between them. Germline V gene data show CDR1 as LGHNT and CDR2 as FRNRAP. The CDR3 length is 14 residues. CDR3 amino acids: CASAWGTGNTEAFF. CDR3 bases: TGTGCTAGTGCCTGGGGGACCGGGAACACTGAAGCTTTCTTT.

The chain is built from TRBV5-1 and TRBJ2-2; no clear D. The CDR3 has 13 amino acids. Trimming took 9 bases from V and 1 from J, leaving 10 bases between them. In germline, CDR1 is SGHRS, CDR2 YFSETQ. The CDR3 region has the DNA TGCGCCACATCTCCGGGGAACACCGGGGAGCTGTTTTTT. This translates into CATSPGNTGELFF.

The rearrangement joins TRBV5-4 to TRBJ2-2; the match to TRBD2 covers 13 bases. The V segment lost 4 bases and the J segment 6 bases; nucleotides outside the gene matches: 3. Germline CDR1 and CDR2: SGHNT and YYREEE (reference sequence). The CDR3 has 15 residues. The CDR3 is CASSLTSGGAGELFF. The CDR3 DNA is TGTGCCAGCAGCCTAACTAGCGGGGGGGCCGGGGAGCTGTTTTTT.

The CDR3 coding sequence is TGCGCCAGCAGGCGGACTAGCGGGGGGCCCACAGATACGCAGTATTTT. Translating gives CASRRTSGGPTDTQYF. The rearrangement uses TRBV5-1 and TRBJ2-3, with 14 nucleotides matching TRBD2. This CDR3 has 16 amino acids. V dropped 5 bases and J dropped 2; count of bases not matched to a gene: 4. The germline CDR1 and CDR2 sequences are SGHRS and YFSETQ. Variable domain in full (rest from reference TRBV5-1 and TRBJ2-3): KAGVTQTPRYLIKTRGQQVTLSCSPISGHRSVSWYQQTPGQGLQFLFEYFSETQRNKGNFPGRFSGRQFSNSRSEMNVSTLELGDSALYLCASRRTSGGPTDTQYFGPGTRLTVL.